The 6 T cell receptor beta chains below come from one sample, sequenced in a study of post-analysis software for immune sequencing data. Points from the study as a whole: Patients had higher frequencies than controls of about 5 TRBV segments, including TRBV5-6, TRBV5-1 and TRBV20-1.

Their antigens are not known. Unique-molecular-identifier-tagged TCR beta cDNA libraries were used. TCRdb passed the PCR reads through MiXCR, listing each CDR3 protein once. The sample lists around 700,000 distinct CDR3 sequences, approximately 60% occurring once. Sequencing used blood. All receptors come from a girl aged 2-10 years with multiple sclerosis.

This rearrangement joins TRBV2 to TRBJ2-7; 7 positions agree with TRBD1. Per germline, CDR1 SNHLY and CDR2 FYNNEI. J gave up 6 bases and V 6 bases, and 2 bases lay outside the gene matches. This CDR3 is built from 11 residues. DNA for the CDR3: TGTGCCAGCAGACAGGGGAGCGAGCAGTACTTC. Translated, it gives CASRQGSEQYF.

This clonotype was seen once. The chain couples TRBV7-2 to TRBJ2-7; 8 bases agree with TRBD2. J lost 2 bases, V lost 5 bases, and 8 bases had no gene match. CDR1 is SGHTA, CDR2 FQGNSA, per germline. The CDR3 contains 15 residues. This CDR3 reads CASSTSGGLTYEQYF. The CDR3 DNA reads TGTGCCAGCAGCACCAGCGGGGGCCTGACCTACGAGCAGTACTTC.

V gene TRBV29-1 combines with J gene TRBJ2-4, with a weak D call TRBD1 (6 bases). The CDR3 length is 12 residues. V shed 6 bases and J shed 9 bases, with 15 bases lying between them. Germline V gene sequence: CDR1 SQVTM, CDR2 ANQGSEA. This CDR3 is CSVAPTGTIQYF. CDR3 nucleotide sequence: TGCAGCGTGGCCCCCACAGGGACCATTCAGTACTTC. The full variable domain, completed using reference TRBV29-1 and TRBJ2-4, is SAVISQKPSRDICQRGTSLTIQCQVDSQVTMMFWYRQQPGQSLTLIATANQGSEATYESGFVIDKFPISRPNLTFSTLTVSNMSPEDSSIYLCSVAPTGTIQYFGAGTRLSVL.

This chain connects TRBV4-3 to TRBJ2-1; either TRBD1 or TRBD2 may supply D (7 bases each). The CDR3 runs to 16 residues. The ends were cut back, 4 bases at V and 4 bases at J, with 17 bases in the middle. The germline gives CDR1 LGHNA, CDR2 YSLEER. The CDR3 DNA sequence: TGCGCCAGCAGCCCAGGGGGAGGGGCGGGGTACAATGAGCAGTTCTTC. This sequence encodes CASSPGGGAGYNEQFF.

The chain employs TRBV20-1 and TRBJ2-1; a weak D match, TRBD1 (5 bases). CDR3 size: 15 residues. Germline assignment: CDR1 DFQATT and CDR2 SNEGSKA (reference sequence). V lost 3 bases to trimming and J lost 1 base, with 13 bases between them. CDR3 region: CSARNYRSSYNEQFF. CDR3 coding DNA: TGCAGTGCTAGGAATTACAGGAGTTCCTACAATGAGCAGTTCTTC.

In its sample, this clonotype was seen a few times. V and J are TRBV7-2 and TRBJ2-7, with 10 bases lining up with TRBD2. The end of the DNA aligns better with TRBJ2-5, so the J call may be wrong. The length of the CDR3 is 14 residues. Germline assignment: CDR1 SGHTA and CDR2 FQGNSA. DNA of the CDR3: TGTGCCAGCAGCTCCTGGACTAGCGGAGAGACCCAGTACTTC. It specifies CASSSWTSGETQYF.